This T cell receptor (beta chain) was documented in a study of response to subunit inactivated influenza vaccine. Deletions cut 2 bases from V and 1 base from J, with 6 bases between. The CDR3 is 14 residues long. CDR1 and CDR2 from the germline V gene are SEHNR and FQNEAQ (reference sequence). MiXCR was run by TCRdb on the RT-PCR reads, yielding one entry per CDR3 protein. The sample records roughly 760,000 distinct CDR3 sequences, approximately 21% being singletons. This clonotype has at least ten counts. This chain links TRBV7-9 with TRBJ1-3, with no clear D. The TCR originated in a man aged 50 or older who received an inactivated influenza vaccine. This specimen was PBMCs from blood, taken roughly 5 days after vaccination. The CDR3 DNA reads as TGTGCCAGCAGCTTAACCAGGTCTGGAAACACCATATATTTT. Translation: CASSLTRSGNTIYF.